This T cell receptor beta chain was retrieved from a study of blood T cells in healthy people across ages. This CDR3 has 18 amino acids. Germline loops: CDR1 MNHNS, CDR2 SASEGT. The J segment lost 0 bases and the V segment lost 6 bases, leaving 10 bases of the junction unmatched. Through a sample-barcoded 5' primer and a J-beta primer mix, a second PCR was run for roughly 6 to 11 cycles. TCRdb processed the 5' RACE reads anew with MiXCR; each CDR3 protein has one entry. In the table there are some 710,000 distinct CDR3 sequences, 22% of which are singletons. Per-sample yields of isolated PBMCs were at least 6.5 million. Whole-study findings and limits: Lack of knowledge of donor CMV status possibly confounded expanded clonotype changes. Unsorted PBMC material precluded a definitive naive versus antigen-experienced comparison.

This clonotype was detected a few times. What it binds is unknown. The chain joins TRBV6-1 to TRBJ1-6; 8 bases align to TRBD1. Input material: blood. The receptor's source is a man in his 70s in good health. CDR3 sequence: CASSPRTGLSSYNSPLHF. In nucleotides, the CDR3 is TGTGCCAGCAGCCCTAGGACAGGGCTGAGCTCCTATAATTCACCCCTCCACTTT.